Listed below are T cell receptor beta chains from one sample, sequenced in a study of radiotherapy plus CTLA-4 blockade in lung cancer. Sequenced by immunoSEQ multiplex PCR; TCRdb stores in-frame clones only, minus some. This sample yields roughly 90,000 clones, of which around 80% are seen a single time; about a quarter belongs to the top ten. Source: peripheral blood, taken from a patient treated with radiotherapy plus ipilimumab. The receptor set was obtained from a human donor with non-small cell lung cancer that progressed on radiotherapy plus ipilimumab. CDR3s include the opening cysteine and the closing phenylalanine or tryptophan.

CASSETGGNQPQHF,TRBJ1-5,TRBV5-6
CASSGVSFSTDTQYF,TRBJ2-3,TRBV9
CASSKVGGVGNQPQHF,TRBJ1-5,TRBV21-1
CASAPNVGETQYF,TRBJ2-5,TRBV5-1
CASSPQTRDRRHGYTF,TRBJ1-2,TRBV25-1
CASSEVSQGPYEQYF,TRBJ2-7,TRBV6-1
CAINDGTGNTEAFF,TRBJ1-1,TRBV10-3
CASSGSPKNTEAFF,TRBJ1-1,TRBV6-5
CASSFQASAFF,TRBJ1-1,TRBV28
CASSPGLLPTEAFF,TRBJ1-1,TRBV18
CASSEYEGADQPQHF,TRBJ1-5,TRBV2
CASSERLGGGLNTEAFF,TRBJ1-1,TRBV10-1
CASSGWTGYTEAFF,TRBJ1-1,TRBV6-1
CASSSSASTGLFF,TRBJ2-2,TRBV28
CASSGLRERAYEQYF,TRBJ2-7,TRBV2
CASSLGARGSGTSPNEQYF,TRBJ2-7,TRBV5-1
CASSEFPTSYEQYF,TRBJ2-7,TRBV6-1
CASSGVYGYTF,TRBJ1-2,TRBV6-5
CASSFLSYGYTF,TRBJ1-2,TRBV7-2
CASSSYTDTQYF,TRBJ2-3,TRBV5-6
CASSSSQAGDYNEQFF,TRBJ2-1,TRBV6-6
CASTRGAREGTDTQYF,TRBJ2-3,TRBV9
CASSESKAAGYNEQFF,TRBJ2-1,TRBV10-1
CASSFRSSGEDEQFF,TRBJ2-1,TRBV5-1
CASSRTVWCNQPQHF,TRBJ1-5,TRBV21-1
CASRKLDRGTLQETQYF,TRBJ2-5,TRBV27
CASSITFVGGGEKLFF,TRBJ1-4,TRBV27
CASSLGGGINQPQHF,TRBJ1-5,TRBV9
CASSFSGNYGYTF,TRBJ1-2,TRBV5-1
CASSPLAGPMQYF,TRBJ2-3,TRBV7-6
CSSIRESGAFF,TRBJ1-1,TRBV20-1
CASSLARDYEQYF,TRBJ2-7,TRBV7-8
CASSLQANRNTEAFF,TRBJ1-1,TRBV11-2
CASSIRGLASYNEQFF,TRBJ2-1,TRBV19
CSVRAAGASYEQYF,TRBJ2-7,TRBV29-1
CASSQDAQEKFF,TRBJ2-1,TRBV4-1
CASSVETGGDYGYTF,TRBJ1-2,TRBV9
CASSPRGQDTGELFF,TRBJ2-2,TRBV18
CASRSGGSYEQYF,TRBJ2-7,TRBV25-1
CASSWDPFYEQYF,TRBJ2-7,TRBV6-1
CASSFGGTGGETQYF,TRBJ2-5,TRBV5-1
CASSPFDFAKGNQPQHF,TRBJ1-5,TRBV4-1
CASSLAGRLNTEAFF,TRBJ1-1,TRBV5-4
CASSPGAGVMDNEQFF,TRBJ2-1,TRBV11-3
CASSAGRLINTGELFF,TRBJ2-2,TRBV7-7
CASSARGQGAISYEQYF,TRBJ2-7,TRBV7-2
CASNYQGRSALEQYF,TRBJ2-7,TRBV7-2